This T cell receptor (beta chain) was recorded in a study of CD8 T cells in ankylosing spondylitis. Overall study results and limits: Disease-associated clones were reportedly significantly overrepresented in matched ankylosing spondylitis synovial fluid.

After removal of 5 bases from V and 6 bases from J, the junction contained 11 bases not matched to a gene. Germline CDR1 reads LGHDT; CDR2 reads YNNKEL (reference sequence). The CDR3 totals 15 residues. This clonotype was seen repeatedly, ten times or more. Its antigen remains unknown. Generation of TCR beta libraries employed quantitative 5'-RACE incorporating molecular barcodes. TCRdb re-called the 5' RACE reads with MiXCR, one entry per CDR3 protein. This table has about 240,000 distinct CDR3 sequences, approximately 9% appearing once. The material sequenced was blood, either unsorted or a sorted T cell fraction (not recorded which). This receptor was obtained from a male donor with ankylosing spondylitis or in good health (not recorded which). The chain couples TRBV3-1 to TRBJ2-7; TRBD1 agrees at 9 bases. CDR3 DNA sequence: TGTGCCAGCAGCGTTTCGGCGGGACAGGGCTTCGAGCAGTACTTC. Translated, it gives CASSVSAGQGFEQYF.